What follows are 28 T cell receptor beta chains derived from one specimen sequenced in a study of graft-versus-host responses after intestinal transplantation. Produced via immunoSEQ multiplex PCR; TCRdb's table is partial and in-frame only. The sample consists of about 54,000 clones, around 90% of them appearing once. The starting material was PBMCs, obtained approximately 97 weeks after intestinal transplant. The receptors here all came from a human patient who received an intestinal transplant, so some T cells may come from the graft donor.

The J gene is TRBJ2-7, the V gene TRBV6-6, with TRBD2 identical over 7 bases. CDR3 size: 14 residues. Looked up from germline, CDR1 is MNHNY and CDR2 is SVGAGI (reference sequence). V was pared by 2 bases and J by 5 bases, with 6 bases of the junction left unmatched. The CDR3 spells CASSYAGEPNEQYF. The CDR3 DNA reads as TGTGCCAGCAGTTACGCGGGGGAGCCCAACGAGCAGTACTTC.

This chain uses TRBV9 with TRBJ2-3; maybe TRBD2 (5 bases). V was shortened by 0 bases and J by 6 bases, with 14 bases between the two germline ends. The CDR3 runs to 15 residues. Per germline, CDR1 SGDLS and CDR2 YYNGEE. Here the CDR3 DNA reads TGTGCCAGCAGCGTAGAAAGTTACGGGGTTGATACGCAGTATTTT. Translation: CASSVESYGVDTQYF.

J is TRBJ2-7 and V is TRBV5-1, with 9 bases lining up with TRBD2. The V and J ends lost 3 bases and 2 bases, in that order; junction bases with no gene match: 3. Germline V lookup: CDR1 SGHRS, CDR2 YFSETQ. This CDR3 comprises 14 residues. The CDR3 region has the DNA TGCGCCAGCAGCTGGGGCGGGGGGGCCTACGAGCAGTACTTC. Protein sequence: CASSWGGGAYEQYF.

This clone was seen a single time. The chain has TRBV27 and TRBJ2-1; D possibly corresponds to TRBD1 (6 bases). The CDR3 extends over 14 amino acids. Germline V gives CDR1 MNHEY, CDR2 SMNVEV (reference sequence). V lost 5 bases and J 8 bases, leaving 16 bases between the germline ends. The CDR3, as DNA: TGTGCCAGCAGTCCCTACAGGGATGAGTATGAGCAGTTCTTC. This encodes CASSPYRDEYEQFF.

This clone was seen once. The chain couples TRBV7-3 to TRBJ2-7, with D possibly TRBD1 on 6 matching bases. CDR3 length equals 15 residues. Germline loops: CDR1 SGHTA, CDR2 FQGTGA. Trimming pared 2 bases from V and 3 bases from J, leaving 14 bases between. Here the CDR3 reads CASSLARDTLYEQYF. DNA of the CDR3: TGTGCCAGCAGCTTAGCACGGGACACCCTCTACGAGCAGTACTTC.

The J gene is TRBJ1-4, the V gene TRBV6-5; 9 positions match TRBD1. This CDR3 is built from 13 residues. Losses at the gene ends were 8 bases for V and 8 bases for J; bases not matched to a gene: 6. The germline V gene has CDR1 MNHEY and CDR2 SVGAGI. The CDR3 spells CASGPGQGEKLFF. In DNA form, the CDR3 reads TGTGCCAGCGGCCCCGGACAGGGGGAAAAACTGTTTTTT.

This clone was recorded only once. The chain employs TRBV4-2 and TRBJ2-3, with 15 bases aligning to TRBD2. This CDR3 comprises 18 residues. Germline V gene sequence: CDR1 LGHNA, CDR2 YNFKEQ. V trimming: 1 base; J trimming: 0 bases; junction bases outside the gene matches: 2. The CDR3 loop is CASSQGTSGGVSTDTQYF. For the CDR3, the DNA is TGTGCCAGCAGCCAAGGGACTAGCGGGGGGGTTAGCACAGATACGCAGTATTTT.

The chain has TRBV7-7 and TRBJ2-7; TRBD1 matches at 11 bases. Germline CDR1 reads SSHAT; CDR2 reads FNYEAQ (reference sequence). The CDR3 runs 14 residues. The J segment lost 6 bases and the V segment lost 5 bases, leaving 6 bases of the junction unmatched. Here the CDR3 DNA reads TGTGCCAGCAGCCTTGGACAGGGGGCTATCGAGCAGTACTTC. This encodes CASSLGQGAIEQYF. Drawing the rest from reference TRBV7-7 and TRBJ2-7, the complete variable domain is GAGVSQSPRYKVTKRGQDVTLRCDPISSHATLYWYQQALGQGPEFLTYFNYEAQPDKSGLPSDRFSAERPEGSISTLTIQRTEQRDSAMYRCASSLGQGAIEQYFGPGTRLTVT.

V usage is TRBV5-1 and J usage is TRBJ1-2; TRBD1 agrees at 7 bases. This CDR3 has 14 amino acids. The germline V gene has CDR1 SGHRS and CDR2 YFSETQ. V was pared by 0 bases and J by 4 bases, with 3 bases of the junction left unmatched. The CDR3 reads CASSLDRGGYGYTF. The CDR3 DNA reads as TGCGCCAGCAGCTTGGACAGGGGAGGCTATGGCTACACCTTC.

V usage is TRBV7-8 and J usage is TRBJ1-5; 10 positions agree with TRBD1. Germline-derived CDR1 and CDR2 are SGHVS and FQNEAQ. Trimming removed 1 base from V and 6 bases from J; junction bases left unmatched: 9. This CDR3 is built from 17 residues. In nucleotides, the CDR3 is TGTGCCAGCAGCTTAGGAGGACAGGGGGTACGCGGTCAGCCCCAGCATTTT. Protein: CASSLGGQGVRGQPQHF.

CDR3 residues: CASSPPLAGVGEQFF. CDR3 coding DNA: TGTGCCAGCTCACCACCGCTAGCGGGGGTTGGTGAGCAGTTCTTC. The chain is built from TRBV18 and TRBJ2-1; 10 bases line up with TRBD2. The CDR3 loop spans 15 amino acids. Germline assignment: CDR1 KGHSH and CDR2 LQKENI. Trimming removed 0 bases from V and 9 bases from J; junction bases left unmatched: 5.

The sample holds a few counts of this clone. This sample also contains other DNA sequences that code for the same CDR3. V and J are TRBV11-2 and TRBJ2-5; D perhaps matches TRBD2 (6 bases). The CDR3 loop spans 13 amino acids. V lost 5 bases to trimming and J lost 3 bases, with 10 bases between them. Germline V gene lookup returns CDR1 SGHAT and CDR2 FQNNGV. The CDR3 loop reads CASSLGGKETQYF. CDR3 DNA: TGTGCCAGCAGCCTCGGGGGTAAAGAGACCCAGTACTTC.

The V call is TRBV6-5, the J call TRBJ1-1; D not certain. Germline V gene data show CDR1 as MNHEY and CDR2 as SVGAGI. The length of the CDR3 is 13 residues. V shed 8 bases and J shed 0 bases, with 10 bases lying between them. CDR3 nucleotides: TGTGCCAGCTACAATGGCGTGAACACTGAAGCTTTCTTT. It is translated as CASYNGVNTEAFF.

The chain is built from TRBV5-4 and TRBJ2-7, with D possibly TRBD1 on 6 matching bases. Germline lookup yields CDR1 SGHNT and CDR2 YYREEE (reference sequence). CDR3 length: 13 residues. V lost 9 bases, J lost 6 bases, and 19 bases lay in between. CDR3 bases: TGTGCCACAACCCAGGGGTATCCCCCCGAGCAGTACTTC. Protein sequence: CATTQGYPPEQYF. The full variable domain, rest sourced from reference TRBV5-4 and TRBJ2-7, is ETGVTQSPTHLIKTRGQQVTLRCSSQSGHNTVSWYQQALGQGPQFIFQYYREEENGRGNFPPRFSGLQFPNYSSELNVNALELDDSALYLCATTQGYPPEQYFGPGTRLTVT.

The V and J genes are TRBV7-2 and TRBJ1-5; no reliable D call. Germline V gives CDR1 SGHTA, CDR2 FQGNSA. The ends were cut back, 5 bases at V and 1 base at J, with 9 bases in the middle. The CDR3 is made up of 14 amino acids. The CDR3: CASSLDLSNQPQHF. CDR3 DNA sequence: TGTGCCAGCAGCCTAGACTTGAGCAATCAGCCCCAGCATTTT. The full variable domain, completed using reference TRBV7-2 and TRBJ1-5, is GAGVSQSPSNKVTEKGKDVELRCDPISGHTALYWYRQSLGQGLEFLIYFQGNSAPDKSGLPSDRFSAERTGGSVSTLTIQRTQQEDSAVYLCASSLDLSNQPQHFGDGTRLSIL.

The CDR3 DNA sequence: TGTGCCAGCAGCACCCAGGGGAACACTGAAGCTTTCTTT. Protein: CASSTQGNTEAFF. The chain has TRBV11-1 and TRBJ1-1, with a possible D match to TRBD1 (5 bases). Looked up from germline, CDR1 is SGHAT and CDR2 is FQDESV (reference sequence). V shed 5 bases and J shed 1 base, with 8 bases lying between them. The CDR3 spans 13 residues.

The gene calls are TRBV4-1 and TRBJ2-7; 8 nucleotides match TRBD1. Germline values: CDR1 MGHRA, CDR2 YSYEKL. The V segment lost 1 base and the J segment 0 bases; nucleotides outside the gene matches: 5. The CDR3 totals 16 residues. CDR3 sequence (DNA): TGCGCCAGCAGCCAAGGATCAGGGGGCTTCTCCTACGAGCAGTACTTC. It specifies CASSQGSGGFSYEQYF.

The chain uses TRBV11-3 and TRBJ2-1; 12 bases agree with TRBD2. The V segment lost 5 bases and the J segment 9 bases; nucleotides outside the gene matches: 8. Germline V lookup: CDR1 SGHNT, CDR2 YENEEA. The CDR3 runs to 15 residues. For the CDR3, the DNA is TGTGCCAGCAGCCCCCTAGCGGGGGGGCGGGGTGAGCAGTTCTTC. This codes for CASSPLAGGRGEQFF.

V usage is TRBV27 and J usage is TRBJ2-7; TRBD2 is a possible D gene (6 bases). The germline gives CDR1 MNHEY, CDR2 SMNVEV (reference sequence). Trimming pared 5 bases from V and 6 bases from J, leaving 17 bases between. CDR3 length equals 14 residues. The CDR3 sequence: CASSLNPEGGEQYF. CDR3 bases: TGTGCCAGCAGTCTAAACCCCGAGGGAGGCGAGCAGTACTTC.

This chain joins TRBV7-2 and TRBJ2-5; weak D call: TRBD2 (5 bases). The V and J ends lost 4 bases and 2 bases respectively, with 8 bases between them. The CDR3 has 13 residues. Germline CDR1 and CDR2: SGHTA and FQGNSA. CDR3 in amino acids: CASSSRGQETQYF. The CDR3 DNA follows: TGTGCCAGCAGCTCACGGGGACAAGAGACCCAGTACTTC.

The chain carries TRBV7-2 and TRBJ2-5; TRBD2 aligns across 11 bases. V dropped 5 bases and J dropped 1; count of bases not matched to a gene: 6. This CDR3 region has 16 residues. Germline V gives CDR1 SGHTA, CDR2 FQGNSA. CDR3 in amino acids: CASSLIAGGTQETQYF. CDR3 bases: TGTGCCAGCAGCCTAATAGCGGGGGGGACCCAAGAGACCCAGTACTTC.

J is TRBJ1-6 and V is TRBV10-3, with D tentatively TRBD1 (5 bases). This CDR3 has 13 amino acids. Germline V gives CDR1 ENHRY, CDR2 SYGVKD. V gave up 6 bases and J gave up 7 bases, with 10 bases separating them. The DNA for the CDR3 is TGTGCCATCAGGGACATCTCCAATTCACCCCTCCACTTT. Translating gives CAIRDISNSPLHF.

The V gene is TRBV27, the J gene TRBJ1-2; D is ambiguous. Trimming shortened V by 5 bases and J by 1 base, and 14 bases separated the two germline ends. Germline CDR1 is MNHEY and CDR2 is SMNVEV (reference sequence). This CDR3 is 15 amino acids long. CDR3 DNA: TGTGCCAGCAGTATGGTGGTGGGCAGTAACTATGGCTACACCTTC. Residues: CASSMVVGSNYGYTF.

The chain recombines TRBV7-9 with TRBJ1-2, with D hard to call. The V end lost 3 bases, the J end lost 8 bases, and 13 bases lay between the germline ends. This CDR3 comprises 13 residues. Germline V lookup: CDR1 SEHNR, CDR2 FQNEAQ (reference sequence). The CDR3 DNA reads TGTGCCAGCAGCTTTGAGATCTCTATGGGCTACACCTTC. It codes for CASSFEISMGYTF.

V gene TRBV4-1 combines with J gene TRBJ1-1; D is unclear. V was pared by 2 bases and J by 7 bases, with 17 bases between. The germline CDR1 and CDR2 sequences are MGHRA and YSYEKL. This CDR3 region has 15 residues. CDR3 protein: CASSQPGHTKREAFF. CDR3 DNA: TGCGCCAGCAGCCAACCCGGGCATACCAAACGTGAAGCTTTCTTT.

This clone was recorded once. This chain connects TRBV7-9 to TRBJ2-5; tentative D call: TRBD2 (6 bases). The CDR3 is 13 residues long. V lost 7 bases and J 4 bases, leaving 13 bases between the germline ends. Germline lookup yields CDR1 SEHNR and CDR2 FQNEAQ (reference sequence). The CDR3 region has the DNA TGTGCCAGCATTGGGGAGGACGGAGAGACCCAGTACTTC. Amino acids: CASIGEDGETQYF.

V and J are TRBV5-1 and TRBJ2-5; 8 nucleotides match TRBD2. The J call could be wrong; TRBJ2-7 is a better fit for the DNA end. Germline values: CDR1 SGHRS, CDR2 YFSETQ. This CDR3 contains 16 residues. CDR3 sequence (DNA): TGCGCCAGCAGCTTGTTAAGCGGGGGAGACTTTTACGAGCAGTACTTC. It is translated as CASSLLSGGDFYEQYF.

The V call is TRBV4-1, the J call TRBJ2-7; no firm D call. The CDR3 length is 16 residues. V was shortened by 1 base and J by 4 bases, with 17 bases between the two germline ends. CDR1 and CDR2 from the germline V gene are MGHRA and YSYEKL. Here the CDR3 reads CASSQGGRTSFYEQYF. In DNA, the CDR3 is TGCGCCAGCAGCCAAGGAGGTCGGACCTCCTTTTACGAGCAGTACTTC.